These 18 T cell receptor beta chains came from one sample sequenced in a study of type 1 regulatory T cells. TCRdb recomputed calls from the reads with MiXCR, one row per CDR3 protein. The sample holds around 69,000 distinct CDR3 sequences, around 60% seen once. Their antigens remain unidentified. What was sequenced was cultured T cells, either the whole culture or a sorted T cell fraction (not recorded which). Subset here: Tr1-enriched cell product generated in vitro against host alloantigens. The receptors shown here come from a human donor in good health.

The genes are TRBV7-3 and TRBJ2-1; D may be TRBD1 (6 bases). Germline V lookup: CDR1 SGHTA, CDR2 FQGTGA. Trimming pared 1 base from V and 1 base from J, leaving 8 bases between. The CDR3 totals 15 residues. Here the CDR3 reads CASSLNRVSYNEQFF. CDR3 nucleotides: TGTGCCAGCAGCTTAAACAGGGTATCCTACAATGAGCAGTTCTTC.

The V gene is TRBV20-1, the J gene TRBJ1-5; no clear D. This CDR3 has 17 amino acids. Trimming removed 0 bases from V and 0 bases from J, with 15 bases in between. Germline V gene data show CDR1 as DFQATT and CDR2 as SNEGSKA (reference sequence). The CDR3 is CSARETRPIYSNQPQHF. The DNA for the CDR3 is TGCAGTGCTAGAGAGACCCGTCCCATCTATAGCAATCAGCCCCAGCATTTT.

This clonotype has a single count. The chain carries TRBV20-1 and TRBJ2-3; 10 nucleotides match TRBD1. The CDR3 spans 15 residues. CDR1 and CDR2 from the germline V gene are DFQATT and SNEGSKA (reference sequence). Unmatched junction bases numbered 6, after V lost 1 base and J lost 5 bases. DNA of the CDR3: TGCAGTGCTAGAGGTAGACAGGGGGCAGGAGATACGCAGTATTTT. Amino acid sequence: CSARGRQGAGDTQYF.

The V call is TRBV7-2, the J call TRBJ2-1; D possibly corresponds to TRBD1 (6 bases). V lost 3 bases and J lost 3, with 9 bases in between. This CDR3 comprises 14 residues. Germline CDR1 is SGHTA and CDR2 is FQGNSA. Here the CDR3 reads CASSLTGNYNEQFF. DNA for the CDR3: TGTGCCAGCAGCTTGACAGGAAACTACAATGAGCAGTTCTTC.

V gene TRBV20-1 combines with J gene TRBJ2-1, with a weak D call TRBD2 (5 bases). CDR1 DFQATT and CDR2 SNEGSKA come from the germline V gene (reference sequence). The V and J ends lost 3 bases and 10 bases respectively, with 16 bases between them. The CDR3 is 13 residues long. The CDR3 DNA sequence: TGCAGTGCTAGGAGCAGCGCAACGGGGGAGCAGTTCTTC. Protein sequence: CSARSSATGEQFF.

This rearrangement joins TRBV5-1 to TRBJ1-1; 8 bases fit TRBD1. This CDR3 contains 14 residues. J gave up 10 bases and V 4 bases, and 12 bases lay outside the gene matches. Germline CDR1 reads SGHRS; CDR2 reads YFSETQ. The CDR3 DNA sequence: TGCGCCAGCAGCAGCGGGACAGGTGCGTCGCGAGCTTTCTTT. This sequence encodes CASSSGTGASRAFF.

The V and J genes are TRBV10-1 and TRBJ2-1; D is possibly TRBD1 or TRBD2 (6 bases each). Per the germline V gene, CDR1 is WNHNN and CDR2 is SYGVQD (reference sequence). The CDR3 is 14 amino acids. V was clipped by 5 bases and J by 7 bases, with 15 bases between them. The chain's CDR3 is CASSPLGGGNEQFF. The CDR3 DNA reads as TGCGCCAGCAGTCCGCTTGGAGGGGGGAATGAGCAGTTCTTC.

The chain combines TRBV20-1 with TRBJ2-4; D might be TRBD2 (5 bases). This CDR3 contains 16 residues. Per the germline V gene, CDR1 is DFQATT and CDR2 is SNEGSKA (reference sequence). The V gene lost 1 base and the J gene lost 1 base, with 14 bases spanning the gap. CDR3 sequence (DNA): TGCAGTGCTAGAGGGACCCCTAGAGGGGCCAAAAACATTCAGTACTTC. Protein sequence: CSARGTPRGAKNIQYF.

The chain links TRBV6-1 to TRBJ2-3; D is perhaps TRBD2 (5 bases). CDR1 and CDR2 (germline): MNHNS, SASEGT. Trimming left V 8 bases short and J 5 bases short, with 11 bases between. CDR3 size: 12 residues. The CDR3: CASGKAGDTQYF. CDR3 bases: TGTGCCAGCGGCAAGGCGGGAGATACGCAGTATTTT.

The chain carries TRBV12-3 or TRBV12-4 and TRBJ1-2, with 8 bases matching TRBD1. The CDR3 consists of 13 residues. V gave up 6 bases and J gave up 8 bases; unmatched junction bases: 8. The CDR3 nucleotides read TGTGCCAGCAGAACGACAGGGGCGGGGGGCTACACCTTC. It encodes CASRTTGAGGYTF.

V gene TRBV20-1 combines with J gene TRBJ2-1, with 13 bases aligning to TRBD2. The germline V gene has CDR1 DFQATT and CDR2 SNEGSKA (reference sequence). CDR3 length: 15 residues. Unmatched junction bases numbered 8, after V lost 3 bases and J lost 9 bases. CDR3 DNA: TGCAGTGCTAGTAGCGGACTAGCGGGAGTGGCTGAGCAGTTCTTC. It yields the protein CSASSGLAGVAEQFF.

Note on this clonotype: A junction boundary mismatches the germline segment, possibly from a read error. The chain joins TRBV20-1 to TRBJ2-7, with a possible D match to TRBD2 (6 bases). This CDR3 is 12 amino acids long. Germline lookup yields CDR1 DFQATT and CDR2 SNEGSKA (reference sequence). CDR3 nucleotide sequence: TGCAGTGCTACCCCCTCGGATGGGACTGGGGACTTC. This gives the protein CSATPSDGTGDF.

The chain is built from TRBV20-1 and TRBJ2-7; 9 bases align to TRBD2. Germline CDR1 is DFQATT and CDR2 is SNEGSKA (reference sequence). This CDR3 is built from 13 residues. CDR3 residues: CSPLDSGSEEQYF. The DNA of the CDR3 is TGCAGCCCCTTAGATAGCGGGAGCGAGGAGCAGTACTTC.

V and J are TRBV20-1 and TRBJ1-2, with D possibly being TRBD1 (5 bases). Trimming pared 5 bases from V and 1 base from J, leaving 11 bases between. CDR3 length: 13 amino acids. Germline assignment: CDR1 DFQATT and CDR2 SNEGSKA (reference sequence). The CDR3 protein is CSAGTDNNYGYTF. In DNA form, the CDR3 reads TGCAGTGCTGGGACGGATAATAACTATGGCTACACCTTC.

The chain joins TRBV7-2 to TRBJ2-3; 14 bases map to TRBD2. Germline CDR1 is SGHTA and CDR2 is FQGNSA. The V gene end was trimmed by 5 bases and the J gene end by 10 bases; junction bases not matched to a gene: 8. This CDR3 is built from 15 residues. CDR3 nucleotide sequence: TGTGCCAGCAGCGCCGAGGGACTAGCGGGAGTGGCGCAGTATTTT. Translation: CASSAEGLAGVAQYF.

The chain joins TRBV7-2 to TRBJ2-1, with TRBD1 matching 8 bases. Germline values: CDR1 SGHTA, CDR2 FQGNSA. The length of the CDR3 is 14 residues. V lost 1 base, J lost 9 bases, and 5 bases stayed unmatched. DNA for the CDR3: TGTGCCAGCAGCTTAGAGCCAGGGGGCTTTGAGCAGTTCTTC. Protein sequence: CASSLEPGGFEQFF.

The rearrangement uses TRBV18 and TRBJ2-4; no definite D call. The CDR3 loop spans 14 amino acids. Deletions cut 3 bases from V and 0 bases from J, with 6 bases between. Germline CDR1 reads KGHSH; CDR2 reads LQKENI. The CDR3 DNA sequence: TGTGCCAGCTCACCGGATATAGCCAAAAACATTCAGTACTTC. It yields the protein CASSPDIAKNIQYF.

The chain recombines TRBV20-1 with TRBJ1-2; weak D call: TRBD1 (6 bases). The CDR3 contains 11 residues. Germline assignment: CDR1 DFQATT and CDR2 SNEGSKA (reference sequence). The CDR3 protein is CNCPGDYGYTF. The CDR3 coding sequence is TGCAATTGCCCAGGGGACTATGGCTACACCTTC.